The 14 T cell receptor beta chains below were found in one sample sequenced in a study of blood T cells in healthy people across ages (dated by TCRdb to the mid-2010s). Library prep was done by 5' RACE. The instrument was an Illumina HiSeq 2500. The second PCR ran for about 6 to 11 cycles and used a J-beta primer mix along with a sample-barcoded 5' primer. In TCRdb, the public reads were trimmed at Q25 with fastp and aligned with MiXCR, with productive beta chains retained. Entries that share a CDR3 protein sequence are merged under the most common genes and DNA. The sample table lists fewer than 1,000,000 distinct CDR3 sequences, around 45% of them with a count of one. Jointly, the top ten make up around 21% of the sample. The sample taken for sequencing was blood. Receptors originate from a man in his 60s in good health.

The chain couples TRBV18 to TRBJ2-3; 8 nucleotides agree with TRBD1. This CDR3 has 17 amino acids. Trimming removed 4 bases from V and 0 bases from J; junction bases left unmatched: 9. The V gene's germline CDR1 is KGHSH and CDR2 LQKENI. As DNA, the CDR3 is TGTGCCAGCTCACTGATAGGACAGGGAGCTAGCACAGATACGCAGTATTTT. This encodes CASSLIGQGASTDTQYF.

The rearrangement joins TRBV5-1 to TRBJ2-7; 11 positions agree with TRBD2. Looked up from germline, CDR1 is SGHRS and CDR2 is YFSETQ. The CDR3 runs 15 residues. J gave up 6 bases and V 0 bases, and 5 bases lay outside the gene matches. CDR3 loop: CASSLGLAGHCEQYF. The CDR3 DNA is TGCGCCAGCAGCTTGGGACTAGCGGGGCACTGCGAGCAGTACTTC.

V gene TRBV3-1 combines with J gene TRBJ2-5; D unresolved. Germline CDR1 and CDR2: LGHDT and YNNKEL (reference sequence). V dropped 6 bases and J dropped 2 bases, with 7 bases sitting between them. The CDR3 runs to 12 residues. The CDR3, as DNA: TGTGCCAGCAGACAGAATCAAGAGACCCAGTACTTC. It encodes CASRQNQETQYF.

The chain is built from TRBV11-2 and TRBJ2-1; 10 bases are shared with TRBD1. CDR3 size: 16 residues. CDR1 and CDR2 (germline): SGHAT, FQNNGV. With 4 bases clipped from V and 10 bases from J, the junction kept 13 bases outside the gene matches. In DNA, the CDR3 is TGTGCCAGCAGCTCGGGGGCAACGACAGGGGGCCGCGAGCAGTTCTTC. It specifies CASSSGATTGGREQFF. Full variable domain (rest looked up from reference TRBV11-2 and TRBJ2-1): EAGVAQSPRYKIIEKRQSVAFWCNPISGHATLYWYQQILGQGPKLLIQFQNNGVVDDSQLPKDRFSAERLKGVDSTLKIQPAKLEDSAVYLCASSSGATTGGREQFFGPGTRLTVL.

The V and J genes are TRBV20-1 and TRBJ1-2; unclear D gene. CDR1 and CDR2 (germline): DFQATT, SNEGSKA (reference sequence). The ends were cut back, 0 bases at V and 2 bases at J, with 7 bases in the middle. The CDR3 sequence is 13 residues long. The CDR3 DNA reads as TGCAGTGCTAGAGATTTAGGGAACTATGGCTACACCTTC. As protein: CSARDLGNYGYTF.

V and J are TRBV6-5 and TRBJ2-5; no clear D gene. The DNA matches TRBJ2-7 better at its end, which makes the J call doubtful. This CDR3 has 14 amino acids. Germline V gene data show CDR1 as MNHEY and CDR2 as SVGAGI. In nucleotides, the CDR3 is TGTGCCAGCAGACCGGACGGTGGGCCCTACGAGCAGTACTTC. This sequence encodes CASRPDGGPYEQYF.

In its sample, this clonotype was seen a few times. The V call is TRBV7-8, the J call TRBJ2-4, with 7 bases fitting TRBD1. This CDR3 comprises 13 residues. CDR1 SGHVS and CDR2 FQNEAQ come from the germline V gene. Losses at the gene ends were 5 bases for V and 15 bases for J; bases not matched to a gene: 13. This CDR3 is CASSRLTTGNTYF. CDR3 bases: TGTGCCAGCAGCCGCCTAACGACAGGGAACACGTACTTC.

The chain has TRBV9 and TRBJ1-1, with a possible D match to TRBD1 (6 bases). V was clipped by 0 bases and J by 7 bases, with 10 bases between them. This CDR3 spans 13 amino acids. Germline CDR1 reads SGDLS; CDR2 reads YYNGEE. CDR3 amino acids: CASSVATGSEAFF. The CDR3, as DNA: TGTGCCAGCAGCGTAGCTACAGGGAGTGAAGCTTTCTTT.

This clonotype was seen more than once but under ten times. The V call is TRBV20-1, the J call TRBJ2-3; TRBD2 matches at 9 bases. The CDR3 totals 13 residues. J was trimmed by 8 bases and V by 6 bases; bases with no gene match: 9. Germline loops: CDR1 DFQATT, CDR2 SNEGSKA (reference sequence). DNA for the CDR3: TGCAGTGCCCCAGCGGGGGGCCGCGGTACGCAGTATTTT. Protein sequence: CSAPAGGRGTQYF.

This clonotype was seen a single time. The chain employs TRBV5-1 and TRBJ2-1; TRBD1 or TRBD2 may be the D gene (5 bases each). The CDR3 length is 12 residues. The V gene lost 8 bases and the J gene lost 9 bases, with 15 bases spanning the gap. Germline V gene sequence: CDR1 SGHRS, CDR2 YFSETQ. CDR3 loop: CARGTRVGEQFF. The CDR3 region has the DNA TGCGCCAGGGGGACGAGGGTTGGTGAGCAGTTCTTC.

The chain employs TRBV29-1 and TRBJ1-3; 7 nucleotides line up with TRBD1. This CDR3 comprises 14 residues. Germline V CDR1 and CDR2: SQVTM, ANQGSEA. V shed 2 bases and J 4 bases; nucleotides not matched to a gene: 5. CDR3: CSVETTGDGNTIYF. The CDR3 DNA reads as TGCAGCGTTGAAACCACAGGGGACGGAAACACCATATATTTT.

The J gene is TRBJ2-5, the V gene TRBV7-7, with D tentatively TRBD2 (5 bases). The CDR3 contains 13 residues. Germline V gene data show CDR1 as SSHAT and CDR2 as FNYEAQ (reference sequence). The germline V and J ends were trimmed by 5 bases and 5 bases, with 12 bases remaining between them. The CDR3 region is CASSDLPGETQYF. CDR3 bases: TGTGCCAGCAGCGACTTACCGGGGGAGACCCAGTACTTC.

CDR3 sequence (DNA): TGTGCCAGCAGCCAAGCACGGGGAGGTGAAAAACTGTTTTTT. Translated: CASSQARGGEKLFF. The chain uses TRBV3-1 and TRBJ1-4; D uncertain. The CDR3 covers 14 residues. The V gene's germline CDR1 is LGHDT and CDR2 YNNKEL (reference sequence). Trimming pared 1 base from V and 7 bases from J, leaving 10 bases between.

The chain combines TRBV12-3 or TRBV12-4 with TRBJ1-6, with TRBD1 matching over 9 bases. The CDR3 loop spans 14 amino acids. V was pared by 7 bases and J by 9 bases, with 7 bases of the junction left unmatched. In DNA, the CDR3 is TGTGCCAGCACCCCCGGGACAGGGATTTCACCCCTCCACTTT. Amino acid sequence: CASTPGTGISPLHF.